The clone carrying this T cell receptor (beta chain) was detected only a few times. Its specificity is not known. MiXCR, run by TCRdb on the reads, gives a single entry per CDR3 protein. This sample has more than 250,000 distinct CDR3 sequences, with roughly an eighth found just once. The ends lost 9 bases at V and 4 bases at J; junction bases unmatched: 15. This CDR3 has 16 residues. Germline-derived CDR1 and CDR2 are MRHNA and SNTAGT. The data belong to a study of T cell repertoires in cytomegalovirus infection. Study-level background: Public TCR beta signatures marked donors with CMV infection and the matching HLA.

Overall study results and limits: The study found HLA-C-restricted CMV-specific TCR beta clonotypes dominating the ex vivo response. Cumulative frequency of public TCR beta families picked out carriers of CMV plus the relevant HLA.

The sequence was obtained from a human donor in good health (CMV status not recorded). Some clones in this sample may be carry-over from other donors' samples. V usage is TRBV6-4 and J usage is TRBJ1-1; 9 bases are shared with TRBD1. Sequences were obtained from PBMCs. CDR3 protein: CASKSDRGEVSTEAFF. The CDR3 nucleotides are TGTGCCAGTAAGTCGGACAGGGGAGAAGTTAGCACTGAAGCTTTCTTT.